Reported below is one T cell receptor (beta chain). Its binding antigen is unknown. Per-nucleotide qualities are absent, and no much larger clonotype sits a single base away. This sample is part of a study of immune reconstitution after stem cell transplant in scleroderma (dated by TCRdb to 2016 to 2017). Trimming removed 0 bases from V and 7 bases from J; the gene matches leave 6 bases unexplained. From cysteine to phenylalanine, the CDR3 is 15 amino acids long. The read is trimmed to its CDR3 DNA, 45 bases read in frame from base 1. Looking up the germline V gene yields CDR1 LGHNA and CDR2 YSLEER. The library relied on RT-PCR. Sequencing was performed on an Illumina MiSeq. The public sequencing data were trimmed at Q25 with fastp and processed into clonotypes with MiXCR by TCRdb, which kept only in-frame beta chains. For every CDR3 protein sequence, its rows merge into one entry that carries the most common genes and DNA. The sample data list nearly 2,000 distinct CDR3 sequences, and 15% of these were observed just once. Of the sample, 8% falls within the top ten clones.

The rearrangement combines TRBV4-3 with TRBJ2-3, with 8 bases matching TRBD2. The clonotype originates from a female donor with systemic sclerosis. The sample was acquired before or after autologous hematopoietic stem cell transplantation (not recorded which). The sequenced DNA: TGCGCCAGCAGCCAAGATGGGACTAGTAGGTATACGCAGTATTTT. This sequence encodes CASSQDGTSRYTQYF.